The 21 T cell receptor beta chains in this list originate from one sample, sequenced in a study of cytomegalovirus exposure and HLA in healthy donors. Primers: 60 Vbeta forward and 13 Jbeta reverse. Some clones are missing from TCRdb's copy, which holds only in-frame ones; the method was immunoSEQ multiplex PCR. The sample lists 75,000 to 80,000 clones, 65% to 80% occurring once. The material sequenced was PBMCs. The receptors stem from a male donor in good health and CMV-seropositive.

The CDR3 DNA reads as TGTGCCAGCAGCTTATCTAGCCCCCCCTACGAGCAGTACTTC. It is translated as CASSLSSPPYEQYF. V gene TRBV7-9 combines with J gene TRBJ2-7; D might be TRBD2 (5 bases). In germline, CDR1 is SEHNR, CDR2 FQNEAQ (reference sequence). The CDR3 is made up of 14 amino acids. V lost 2 bases, J lost 2 bases, and 10 bases lay in between. The whole variable domain, remainder taken from reference TRBV7-9 and TRBJ2-7, is DTGVSQNPRHKITKRGQNVTFRCDPISEHNRLYWYRQTLGQGPEFLTYFQNEAQLEKSRLLSDRFSAERPKGSFSTLEIQRTEQGDSAMYLCASSLSSPPYEQYFGPGTRLTVT.

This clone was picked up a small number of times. The CDR3 DNA is TGTGCCAGCAGCTTCACTAGCGGTTACAATGAGCAGTTCTTC. Residues: CASSFTSGYNEQFF. The rearrangement joins TRBV7-3 to TRBJ2-1, with 8 nucleotides matching TRBD2. Germline loops: CDR1 SGHTA, CDR2 FQGTGA. V gave up 3 bases and J gave up 4 bases; unmatched junction bases: 2. The CDR3 is made up of 14 amino acids. The variable domain in full, completed from reference TRBV7-3 and TRBJ2-1, reads GAGVSQTPSNKVTEKGKYVELRCDPISGHTALYWYRQSLGQGPEFLIYFQGTGAADDSGLPNDRFFAVRPEGSVSTLKIQRTERGDSAVYLCASSFTSGYNEQFFGPGTRLTVL.

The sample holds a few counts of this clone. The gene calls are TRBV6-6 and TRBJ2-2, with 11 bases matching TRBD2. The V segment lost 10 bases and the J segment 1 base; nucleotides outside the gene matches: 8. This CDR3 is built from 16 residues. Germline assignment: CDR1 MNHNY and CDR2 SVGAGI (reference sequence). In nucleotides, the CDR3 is TGTGCCACCCGGAGAGGGACTAGCGGGAACACCGGGGAGCTGTTTTTT. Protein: CATRRGTSGNTGELFF.

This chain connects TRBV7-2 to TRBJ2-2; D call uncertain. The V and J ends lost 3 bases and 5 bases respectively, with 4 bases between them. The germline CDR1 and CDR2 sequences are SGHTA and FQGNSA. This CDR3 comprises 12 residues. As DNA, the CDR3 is TGTGCCAGCAGCTTTCTTACCGGGGAGCTGTTTTTT. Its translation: CASSFLTGELFF.

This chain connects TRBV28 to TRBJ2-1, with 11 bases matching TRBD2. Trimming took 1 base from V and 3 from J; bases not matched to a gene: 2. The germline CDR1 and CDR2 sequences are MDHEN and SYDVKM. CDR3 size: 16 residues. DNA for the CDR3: TGTGCCAGCAGTTTATCTAGCGGGGGGAACTACAATGAGCAGTTCTTC. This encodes CASSLSSGGNYNEQFF.

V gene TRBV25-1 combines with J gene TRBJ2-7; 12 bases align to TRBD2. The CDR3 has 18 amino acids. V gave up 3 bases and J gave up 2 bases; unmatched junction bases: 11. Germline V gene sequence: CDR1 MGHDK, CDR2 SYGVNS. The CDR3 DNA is TGTGCCAGCAGTGATGACCGTAAGACTAGCGGGAGCGCCTACGAGCAGTACTTC. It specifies CASSDDRKTSGSAYEQYF.

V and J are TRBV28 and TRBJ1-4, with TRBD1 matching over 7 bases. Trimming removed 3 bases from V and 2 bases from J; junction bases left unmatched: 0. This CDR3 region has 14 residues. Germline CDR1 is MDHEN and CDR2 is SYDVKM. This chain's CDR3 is CASSLDRTNEKLFF. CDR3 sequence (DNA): TGTGCCAGCAGTTTGGACAGGACTAATGAAAAACTGTTTTTT.

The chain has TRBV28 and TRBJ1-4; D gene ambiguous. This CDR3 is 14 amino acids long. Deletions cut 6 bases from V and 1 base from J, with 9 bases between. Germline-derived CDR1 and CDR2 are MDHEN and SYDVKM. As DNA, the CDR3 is TGTGCCAGCAGAACGGGAGAAACTAATGAAAAACTGTTTTTT. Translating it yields CASRTGETNEKLFF. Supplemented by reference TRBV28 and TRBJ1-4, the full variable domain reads DVKVTQSSRYLVKRTGEKVFLECVQDMDHENMFWYRQDPGLGLRLIYFSYDVKMKEKGDIPEGYSVSREKKERFSLILESASTNQTSMYLCASRTGETNEKLFFGSGTQLSVL.

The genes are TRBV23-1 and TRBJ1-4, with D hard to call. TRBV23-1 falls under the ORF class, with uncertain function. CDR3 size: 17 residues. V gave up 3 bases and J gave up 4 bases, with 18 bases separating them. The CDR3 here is CASSQGHPGDYNEKLFF. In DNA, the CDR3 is TGCGCCAGCAGTCAGGGCCACCCCGGGGATTATAATGAAAAACTGTTTTTT.

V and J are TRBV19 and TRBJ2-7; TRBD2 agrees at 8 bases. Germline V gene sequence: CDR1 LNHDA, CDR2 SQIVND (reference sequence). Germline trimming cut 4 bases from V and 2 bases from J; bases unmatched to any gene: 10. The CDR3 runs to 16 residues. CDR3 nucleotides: TGTGCCAGTAGTACCAGCGGGAGAGTTGGGGCCTACGAGCAGTACTTC. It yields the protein CASSTSGRVGAYEQYF.

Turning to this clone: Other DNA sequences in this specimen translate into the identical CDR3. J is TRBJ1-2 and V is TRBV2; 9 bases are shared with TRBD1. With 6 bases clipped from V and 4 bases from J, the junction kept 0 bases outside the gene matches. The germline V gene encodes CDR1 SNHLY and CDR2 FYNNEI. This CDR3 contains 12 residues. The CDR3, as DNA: TGTGCCAGCAGGGACAGGGGCTATGGCTACACCTTC. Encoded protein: CASRDRGYGYTF.

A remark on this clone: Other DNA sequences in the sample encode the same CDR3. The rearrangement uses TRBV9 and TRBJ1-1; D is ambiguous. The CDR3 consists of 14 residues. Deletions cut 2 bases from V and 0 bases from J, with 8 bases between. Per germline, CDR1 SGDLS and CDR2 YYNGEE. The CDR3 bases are TGTGCCAGCAGCGTGTACGGGGTGAACACTGAAGCTTTCTTT. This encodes CASSVYGVNTEAFF.

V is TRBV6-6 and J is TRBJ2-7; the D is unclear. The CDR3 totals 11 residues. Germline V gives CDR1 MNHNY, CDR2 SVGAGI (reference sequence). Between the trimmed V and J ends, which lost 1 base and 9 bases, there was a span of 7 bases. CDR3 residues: CASSYWAGQYF. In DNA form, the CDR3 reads TGTGCCAGCAGTTACTGGGCTGGGCAGTACTTC.

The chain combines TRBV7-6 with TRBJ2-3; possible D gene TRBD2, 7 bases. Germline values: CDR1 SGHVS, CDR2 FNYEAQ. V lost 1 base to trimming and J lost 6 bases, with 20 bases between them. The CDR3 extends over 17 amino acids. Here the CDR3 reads CASSLGGGPRSGDTQYF. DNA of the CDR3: TGTGCCAGCAGCTTAGGGGGGGGCCCGAGGAGTGGTGATACGCAGTATTTT.

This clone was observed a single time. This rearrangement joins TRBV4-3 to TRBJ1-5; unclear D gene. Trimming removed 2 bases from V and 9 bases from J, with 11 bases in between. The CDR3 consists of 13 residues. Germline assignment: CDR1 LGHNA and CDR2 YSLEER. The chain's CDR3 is CASSQSPDRPQHF. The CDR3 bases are TGCGCCAGCAGCCAAAGCCCCGATCGGCCCCAGCATTTT.

CDR3 nucleotide sequence: TGTGCCAGCAGCGCGCAACCGCCGACAGGGACCAACAATCAGCCCCAGCATTTT. Its translation is CASSAQPPTGTNNQPQHF. This chain uses TRBV5-5 with TRBJ1-5; 7 positions agree with TRBD1. V shed 4 bases, J shed 3 bases, and the junction held 16 bases outside the gene matches. Germline V gives CDR1 SGHKS, CDR2 YYEKEE (reference sequence). The CDR3 has 18 residues.

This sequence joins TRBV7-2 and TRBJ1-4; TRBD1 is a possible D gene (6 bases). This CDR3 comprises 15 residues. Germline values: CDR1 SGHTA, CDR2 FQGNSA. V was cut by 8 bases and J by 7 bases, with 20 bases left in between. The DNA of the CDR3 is TGTGCCAGCGGTGAGGGGGGGGCGGGAGGTGAAAAACTGTTTTTT. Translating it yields CASGEGGAGGEKLFF.

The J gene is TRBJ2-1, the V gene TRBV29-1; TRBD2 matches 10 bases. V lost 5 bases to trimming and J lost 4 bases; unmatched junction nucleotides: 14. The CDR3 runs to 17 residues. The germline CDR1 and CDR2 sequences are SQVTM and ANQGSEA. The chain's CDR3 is CSVTRGGGTSVYNEQFF. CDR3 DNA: TGCAGCGTTACAAGGGGGGGCGGGACTAGCGTTTACAATGAGCAGTTCTTC.

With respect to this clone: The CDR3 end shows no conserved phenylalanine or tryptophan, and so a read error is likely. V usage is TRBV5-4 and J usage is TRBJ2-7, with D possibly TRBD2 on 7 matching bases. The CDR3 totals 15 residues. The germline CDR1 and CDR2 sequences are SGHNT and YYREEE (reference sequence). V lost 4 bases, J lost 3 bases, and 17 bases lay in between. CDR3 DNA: TGTGCCAGCAGCGGGGAGGGGGAGGGGCACTACGAGCAGTACTCC. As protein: CASSGEGEGHYEQYS.

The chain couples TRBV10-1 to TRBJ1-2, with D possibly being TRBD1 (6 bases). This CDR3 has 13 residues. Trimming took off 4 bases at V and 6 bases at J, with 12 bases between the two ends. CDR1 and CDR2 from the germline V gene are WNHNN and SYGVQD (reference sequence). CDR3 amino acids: CASSGGRDNGYTF. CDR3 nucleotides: TGCGCCAGCAGTGGGGGTAGGGACAATGGCTACACCTTC.

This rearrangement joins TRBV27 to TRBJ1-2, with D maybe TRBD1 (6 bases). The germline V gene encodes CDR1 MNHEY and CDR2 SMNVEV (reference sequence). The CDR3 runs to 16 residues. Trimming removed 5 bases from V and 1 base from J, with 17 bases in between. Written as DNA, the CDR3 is TGTGCCAGCAGTCAATCAGGGGCGGAGGTTAACTATGGCTACACCTTC. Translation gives CASSQSGAEVNYGYTF.